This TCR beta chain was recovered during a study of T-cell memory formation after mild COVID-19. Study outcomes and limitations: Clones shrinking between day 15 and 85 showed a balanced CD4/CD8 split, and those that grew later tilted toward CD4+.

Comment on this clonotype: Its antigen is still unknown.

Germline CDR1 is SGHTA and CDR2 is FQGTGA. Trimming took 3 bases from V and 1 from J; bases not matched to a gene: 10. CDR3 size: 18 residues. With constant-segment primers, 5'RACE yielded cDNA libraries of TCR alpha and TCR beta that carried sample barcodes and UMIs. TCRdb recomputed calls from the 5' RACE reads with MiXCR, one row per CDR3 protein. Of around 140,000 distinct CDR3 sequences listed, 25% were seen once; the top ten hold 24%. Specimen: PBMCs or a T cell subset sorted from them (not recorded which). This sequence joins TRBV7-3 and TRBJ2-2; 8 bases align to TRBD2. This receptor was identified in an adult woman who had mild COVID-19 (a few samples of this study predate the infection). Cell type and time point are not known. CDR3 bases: TGTGCCAGCAGCTTCCCGGAGAGCGGGGGCCTGAACACCGGGGAGCTGTTTTTT. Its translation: CASSFPESGGLNTGELFF.